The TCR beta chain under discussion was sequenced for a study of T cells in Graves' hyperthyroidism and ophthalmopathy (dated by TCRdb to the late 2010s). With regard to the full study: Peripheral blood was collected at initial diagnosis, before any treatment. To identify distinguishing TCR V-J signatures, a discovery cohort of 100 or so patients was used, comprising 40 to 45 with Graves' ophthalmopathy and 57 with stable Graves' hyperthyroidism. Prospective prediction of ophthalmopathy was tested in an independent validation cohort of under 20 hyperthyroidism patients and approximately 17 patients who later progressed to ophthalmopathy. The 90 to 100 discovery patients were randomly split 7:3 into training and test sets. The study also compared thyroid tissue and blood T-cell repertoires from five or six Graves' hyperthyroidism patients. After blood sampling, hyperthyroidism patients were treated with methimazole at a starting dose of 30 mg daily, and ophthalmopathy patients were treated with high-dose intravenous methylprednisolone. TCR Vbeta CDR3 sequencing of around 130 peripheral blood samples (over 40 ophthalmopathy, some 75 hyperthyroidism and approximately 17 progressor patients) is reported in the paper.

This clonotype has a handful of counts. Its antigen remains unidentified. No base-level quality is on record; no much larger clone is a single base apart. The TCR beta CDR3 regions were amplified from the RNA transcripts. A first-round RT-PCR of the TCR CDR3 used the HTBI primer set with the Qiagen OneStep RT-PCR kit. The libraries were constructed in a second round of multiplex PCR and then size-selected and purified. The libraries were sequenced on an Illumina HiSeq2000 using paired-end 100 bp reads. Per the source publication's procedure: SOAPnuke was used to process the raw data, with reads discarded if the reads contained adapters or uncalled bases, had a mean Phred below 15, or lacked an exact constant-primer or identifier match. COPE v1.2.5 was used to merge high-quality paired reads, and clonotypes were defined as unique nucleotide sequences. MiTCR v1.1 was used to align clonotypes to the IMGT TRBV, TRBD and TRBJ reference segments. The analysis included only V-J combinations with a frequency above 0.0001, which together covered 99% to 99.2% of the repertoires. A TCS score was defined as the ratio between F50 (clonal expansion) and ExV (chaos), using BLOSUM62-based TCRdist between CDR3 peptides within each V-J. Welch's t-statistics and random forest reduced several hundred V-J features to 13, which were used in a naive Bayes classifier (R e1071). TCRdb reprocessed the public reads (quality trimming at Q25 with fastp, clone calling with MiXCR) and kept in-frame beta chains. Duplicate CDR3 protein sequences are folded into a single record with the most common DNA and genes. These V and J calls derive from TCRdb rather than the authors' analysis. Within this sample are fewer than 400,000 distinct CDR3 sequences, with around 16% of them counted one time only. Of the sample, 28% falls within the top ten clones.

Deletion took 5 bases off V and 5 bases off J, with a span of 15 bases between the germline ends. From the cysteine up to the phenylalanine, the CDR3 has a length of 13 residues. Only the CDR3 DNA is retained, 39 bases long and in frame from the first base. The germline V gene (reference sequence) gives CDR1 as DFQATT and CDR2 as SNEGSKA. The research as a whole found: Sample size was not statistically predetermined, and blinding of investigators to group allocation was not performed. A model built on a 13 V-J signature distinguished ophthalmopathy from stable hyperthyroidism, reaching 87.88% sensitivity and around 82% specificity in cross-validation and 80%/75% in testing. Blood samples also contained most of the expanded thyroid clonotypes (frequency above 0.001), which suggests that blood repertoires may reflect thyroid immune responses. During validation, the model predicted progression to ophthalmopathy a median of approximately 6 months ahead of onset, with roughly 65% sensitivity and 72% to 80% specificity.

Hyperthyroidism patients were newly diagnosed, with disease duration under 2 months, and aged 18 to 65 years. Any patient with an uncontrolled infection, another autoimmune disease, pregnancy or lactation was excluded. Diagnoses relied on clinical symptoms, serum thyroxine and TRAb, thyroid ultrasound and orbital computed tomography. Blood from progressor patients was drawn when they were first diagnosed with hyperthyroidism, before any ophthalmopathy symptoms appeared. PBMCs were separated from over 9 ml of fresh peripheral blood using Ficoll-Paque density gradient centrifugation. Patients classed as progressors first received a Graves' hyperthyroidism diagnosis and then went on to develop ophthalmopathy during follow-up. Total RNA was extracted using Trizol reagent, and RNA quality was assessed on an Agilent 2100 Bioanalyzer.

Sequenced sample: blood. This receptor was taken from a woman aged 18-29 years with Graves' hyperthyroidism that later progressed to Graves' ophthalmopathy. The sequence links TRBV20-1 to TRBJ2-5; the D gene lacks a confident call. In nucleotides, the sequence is TGCAGTGCTTGGGCCCCTGTAGGGGAGACCCAGTACTTC. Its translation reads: CSAWAPVGETQYF.